This TCR beta chain was recorded in a study of shared clonotypes between healthy human individuals (TCRdb year 2020). About the investigation overall: Three men and two women, aged 18 to 49 years, made up the cohort. The study deeply sequenced blood TCR repertoires of 5 or 6 healthy adults to estimate repertoire size and the extent of clonotype sharing between individuals. Between about 0.85 and 8.9 billion PBMCs per donor were obtained by leukapheresis. Libraries were prepared and TCR repertoires were sequenced by different laboratories using diverse techniques, in order to increase sequencing depth and limit assay-specific biases. For each donor, CD4 naive and CD4 memory were each run on three plates, CD8 naive on two plates, and CD8 memory on one plate.

The donors were healthy, HIV-negative adults with no recently reported acute infections or vaccinations. Every donor was a Caucasian adult residing in Nashville, Tennessee, USA. Magnetic negative selection was used to enrich CD4+ T cells, after which naive cells were positively selected on CD45RA and the negative fraction became the memory subset. Blood was obtained by leukapheresis, after which PBMCs were separated by Ficoll-Histopaque density gradient centrifugation and cryopreserved in liquid nitrogen vapor phase. Purity and quantity of every magnetically sorted T cell population were checked by analytical flow cytometry. From each sorted fraction, genomic DNA was isolated and quantified by UV absorbance on a Nanodrop 2000c. What the research found in general, with its limitations: Incomplete sequencing was indicated by rarefaction of sorted-subset datasets, despite the large sequencing depth. Based on pairwise subsampling, the degree of clonotype sharing among donors was expected to be affected by sequencing depth. Clonotypes shared by all four sorted-subset donors showed higher generation probabilities than non-shared clonotypes. Sampling was restricted to blood, and TCR repertoires in tissue are likely to differ from TCR repertoires in blood. The genetic and exposure-history diversity represented was limited by the small number of donors. Sharing across several donors was observed for roughly 5% of naive CD4, 3% to 3.5% of naive CD8, about 2.3% of memory CD4, and about 0.39% of memory CD8 clonotypes. Naive subsets generally had larger estimated clonotype richness than memory subsets.

Of note for this clone: The clone's antigen remains unknown. No clone much larger than this one lies a single base away; base qualities are absent.

Using the deep immunoSEQ assay, multiplex PCR amplified TCR CDR3 regions from genomic DNA. Genomic DNA extracted from each cell subset was distributed evenly over all wells of several immunoSEQ 96-well plates, and each plate served as one replicate. For sorted subsets, 200 to 250 ng genomic DNA, equal to tens of thousands of T cell genomes, was loaded into each replicate PCR. Purified libraries were measured with a Qubit 3.0 fluorometer, size-checked on a Bioanalyzer 2100, and measured again with the KAPA Library Quantification kit. A separate single-read 150-cycle Illumina NextSeq 550 flow cell was used to sequence each immunoSEQ 96-well plate. From the authors' description of their analysis: The immunoSEQ output contained only junctional sequences without quality scores, so filtering could not match that applied to full-length reads. Sequences were annotated with PyIR, a Python wrapper for IgBLAST v1.9, and V/J genes and CDR3 were assigned using IMGT germline references. Reads were removed for weak V/J assignments (E-value above 1e-6), missing CDR3, stop codons, out-of-frame junctions, or ambiguous translated residues. V3J clonotypes were defined as sequences sharing the same inferred V gene, J gene, and CDR3 amino acid sequence. Percentage overlap between repertoires was calculated by dividing the number of shared unique clonotypes by the size of the smaller repertoire. Three approaches were used to assess repertoire richness: RTK rarefaction, the Chao1 estimator, and Recon v2.1 estimates of unobserved clonotypes. Generation probabilities were computed with OLGA for all TCRbeta clonotypes obtained by the gDNA method from a few donors. Not all clones reach the TCRdb copy of this immuneACCESS table, which keeps in-frame sequences only. Checked studies attribute under half of the gap to unresolved V genes and leave the rest unexplained. V and J calls and clone size are as listed in that table; D and trimming were resolved from the DNA. This sample gives roughly 2.6 million clones in total; about 92% of them show up just once. Together, the top ten hold under 0.15% of the sample.

V is pruned by 3 bases and J by 6 bases, leaving 3 bases of the junction without a gene match. Measured from the cysteine to the phenylalanine, the CDR3 is 12 residues long. Just CDR3 DNA is preserved here, 36 bases in frame from base 1. Reading the germline V gene gives CDR1 SGHRS and CDR2 YFSETQ. This chain is built from TRBV5-1 and TRBJ2-7, with 7 central nucleotides matching TRBD1. The receptor comes from a man between 18 and 35 years old in good health. Input material: naive CD4+ T cells sorted from blood. The cell subset or site label for this specimen denotes: CD45RA+ positively selected. The sequence in DNA is TGCGCCAGCAGCTCTGACAGGGCCGAGCAGTACTTC. Protein translation: CASSSDRAEQYF.